The 17 T cell receptor beta chains presented below share a single source sample, sequenced in a study of post-analysis software for immune sequencing data. Findings and limits, study-wide: TRBV5-6, TRBV5-1 and TRBV20-1 belonged to a set of roughly five TRBV segments that were more frequent in patients than controls.

Tagging with unique molecular identifiers was a feature of the TCR beta cDNA libraries. Via MiXCR, TCRdb re-called the PCR reads, giving one row per CDR3 protein. The sample has hundreds of thousands of distinct CDR3 sequences, 35% to 45% seen once. These receptors have no identified antigens. The sequenced sample was blood. Receptors were obtained from a girl aged 2 to 10 with multiple sclerosis.

The V gene is TRBV18, the J gene TRBJ2-4; a weak D match, TRBD1 (8 bases). The J call is uncertain, as TRBJ2-7 better fits the DNA end. Germline CDR1 KGHSH, CDR2 LQKENI. This CDR3 contains 15 residues. CDR3 bases: TGTGCCAGCTCACCTAGGACAGGGACTATGAGCGAGCAGTACTTC. Protein: CASSPRTGTMSEQYF.

This clonotype was seen a few times. The chain recombines TRBV6-2 or TRBV6-3 with TRBJ2-3; D remains unclear. Germline assignment: CDR1 MNHEY and CDR2 SVGEGT. CDR3 length equals 16 residues. The V end was cut by 2 bases, the J end by 2 bases, with 14 bases between. The CDR3 DNA follows: TGTGCCAGCAGTTACAGCCCTAGTCTGATCACAGATACGCAGTATTTT. This encodes CASSYSPSLITDTQYF.

In its sample, this clonotype was seen a few times. CDR3 in DNA: TGCAGTGCCCCCAGACTAGCGACAGATACGCAGTATTTT. Amino acids: CSAPRLATDTQYF. The chain is built from TRBV20-1 and TRBJ2-3; 8 bases are shared with TRBD2. This CDR3 spans 13 amino acids. Germline CDR1 reads DFQATT; CDR2 reads SNEGSKA (reference sequence). V shed 6 bases, J shed 3 bases, and the junction held 5 bases outside the gene matches.

This chain uses TRBV6-5 with TRBJ1-5, with D hard to call. Trimming cost V 4 bases and J 4 bases, with 11 bases left between them. Germline V gives CDR1 MNHEY, CDR2 SVGAGI. This CDR3 spans 14 amino acids. The CDR3 sequence: CASSWARRNQPQHF. As DNA, the CDR3 is TGTGCCAGCAGTTGGGCCAGGAGGAATCAGCCCCAGCATTTT.

The chain is built from TRBV11-1 and TRBJ1-1; the D is unclear. The CDR3 is 15 amino acids. CDR1 is SGHAT and CDR2 is FQDESV in the germline V gene (reference sequence). V was clipped by 5 bases and J by 7 bases, with 20 bases between them. In nucleotides, the CDR3 is TGTGCCAGCAGCACAGAAGGGTACGGCCACATTGAAGCTTTCTTT. It translates to CASSTEGYGHIEAFF.

This clonotype was seen only a few times. The chain joins TRBV5-1 to TRBJ1-1; D perhaps matches TRBD1 (6 bases). With 3 bases removed from V and 3 bases from J, the gap between germline ends came to 9 bases. Germline V lookup: CDR1 SGHRS, CDR2 YFSETQ. This CDR3 has 13 residues. CDR3 region: CASSSQGYTEAFF. The CDR3 region has the DNA TGCGCCAGCAGCTCACAGGGATACACTGAAGCTTTCTTT.

The chain is built from TRBV20-1 and TRBJ1-2; 7 nucleotides agree with TRBD1. V lost 1 base, J lost 5 bases, and 16 bases stayed unmatched. CDR1 and CDR2 from the germline V gene are DFQATT and SNEGSKA (reference sequence). The CDR3 covers 17 residues. The CDR3, as DNA: TGCAGTGCTAGAGTTACGGGGGGACAGTCTTTGTCTTATGGCTACACCTTC. This encodes CSARVTGGQSLSYGYTF.

This clonotype was detected only a few times. The chain employs TRBV29-1 and TRBJ2-1, with 7 bases fitting TRBD2. Germline-derived CDR1 and CDR2 are SQVTM and ANQGSEA. The V segment lost 6 bases and the J segment 9 bases; nucleotides outside the gene matches: 8. The CDR3 runs to 12 residues. The CDR3 protein is CSVGGRRGEQFF. DNA for the CDR3: TGCAGCGTCGGGGGGAGAAGGGGTGAGCAGTTCTTC.

With respect to this clonotype: Sequence at one end of the junction differs from germline and may be a read error. This sequence joins TRBV7-9 and TRBJ2-1; D is perhaps TRBD1 (6 bases). Germline values: CDR1 SEHNR, CDR2 FQNEAQ (reference sequence). The CDR3 contains 16 residues. The CDR3 coding sequence is TGTGCCAGCAGCTCTTCACAGGGATTTTTCTACAATGAGCGGTTCTTC. Translated: CASSSSQGFFYNERFF. Complete variable domain (other parts from reference TRBV7-9 and TRBJ2-1): DTGVSQNPRHKITKRGQNVTFRCDPISEHNRLYWYRQTLGQGPEFLTYFQNEAQLEKSRLLSDRFSAERPKGSFSTLEIQRTEQGDSAMYLCASSSSQGFFYNERFFGPGTRLTVL.

J is TRBJ2-1 and V is TRBV9; TRBD2 agrees at 7 bases. V was clipped by 0 bases and J by 5 bases; unmatched bases: 5. The CDR3 totals 15 residues. Germline assignment: CDR1 SGDLS and CDR2 YYNGEE. CDR3 loop: CASSVGPSGNNEQFF. CDR3 in DNA: TGTGCCAGCAGCGTAGGGCCTAGCGGAAACAATGAGCAGTTCTTC.

The chain is built from TRBV3-1 and TRBJ2-3; 11 bases are a match to TRBD2. CDR3 length equals 16 residues. With 1 base clipped from V and 9 bases from J, the junction kept 9 bases outside the gene matches. CDR1 is LGHDT and CDR2 is YNNKEL in the germline V gene (reference sequence). The chain's CDR3 is CASSQATSGMWGTQYF. In DNA form, the CDR3 reads TGTGCCAGCAGCCAAGCGACTAGCGGGATGTGGGGGACGCAGTATTTT.

The J gene is TRBJ2-1, the V gene TRBV9; the D call may be TRBD1 or TRBD2 (6 bases each). There are 16 residues in the CDR3. Germline V gene lookup returns CDR1 SGDLS and CDR2 YYNGEE. V was clipped by 4 bases and J by 2 bases, with 16 bases between them. CDR3 amino acids: CASSPAGHNPYNEQFF. The CDR3, as DNA: TGTGCCAGCAGCCCGGCGGGACATAACCCCTACAATGAGCAGTTCTTC.

This clonotype has more than one count but fewer than ten. This chain uses TRBV7-2 with TRBJ2-6, with a possible D match to TRBD2 (5 bases). The CDR3 is 17 residues long. Trimming took 5 bases from V and 0 from J, leaving 14 bases between them. The germline gives CDR1 SGHTA, CDR2 FQGNSA. The CDR3 here is CASSRGLGSSGANVLTF. CDR3 DNA sequence: TGTGCCAGCAGCCGGGGATTGGGGAGCTCTGGGGCCAACGTCCTGACTTTC.

This clonotype has just a few counts. The rearrangement uses TRBV27 and TRBJ1-2; no clear D. V was cut by 7 bases and J by 3 bases, with 18 bases left in between. This CDR3 has 15 residues. CDR1 and CDR2 from the germline V gene are MNHEY and SMNVEV (reference sequence). The CDR3 sequence is CASTPGLRGDYGYTF. CDR3 coding DNA: TGTGCCAGCACCCCTGGGTTGCGTGGAGACTATGGCTACACCTTC.

V and J are TRBV7-7 and TRBJ2-3; D perhaps matches TRBD1 (6 bases). The V and J ends lost 1 base and 2 bases respectively, with 10 bases between them. The CDR3 length is 15 residues. Germline CDR1 is SSHAT and CDR2 is FNYEAQ (reference sequence). The CDR3 DNA sequence: TGTGCCAGCAGCTTAGGAGACAGGTCCACAGATACGCAGTATTTT. Encoded protein: CASSLGDRSTDTQYF.

The CDR3 nucleotides are TGCGCCAGCAGCCAGGAGCGCTCCAACACCGGGGAGCTGTTTTTT. This codes for CASSQERSNTGELFF. V gene TRBV4-1 combines with J gene TRBJ2-2; no clear D. Germline V gene sequence: CDR1 MGHRA, CDR2 YSYEKL. Trimming took off 3 bases at V and 2 bases at J, with 10 bases between the two ends. The CDR3 spans 15 residues.

The CDR3 protein is CASSALATEAFF. The CDR3 nucleotides are TGTGCCAGCAGCGCCCTCGCGACTGAAGCTTTCTTT. The chain carries TRBV9 and TRBJ1-1; D remains unclear. Germline V gene sequence: CDR1 SGDLS, CDR2 YYNGEE. The V end was cut by 3 bases, the J end by 5 bases, with 8 bases between. The CDR3 contains 12 residues.